Below, 11 T cell receptor beta chains from the same sample are listed, as sequenced in a study of blood T cell repertoires in COVID-19. TCRdb keeps only in-frame clones here, not all; method: immunoSEQ multiplex PCR. In the table there are some 380,000 clones, roughly 80% of which are singletons. The sample was peripheral blood. The receptors were gathered from a human donor with acute or convalescent COVID-19. The donor label of this sample is uncertain.

This rearrangement joins TRBV4-1 to TRBJ1-1; 7 positions match TRBD1. Germline CDR1 and CDR2: MGHRA and YSYEKL. The CDR3 spans 15 residues. The V and J ends lost 1 base and 5 bases, in that order; junction bases with no gene match: 7. The chain's CDR3 is CASSQVDRVWTEAFF. In DNA, the CDR3 is TGCGCCAGCAGCCAAGTTGACAGGGTGTGGACTGAAGCTTTCTTT.

The genes are TRBV4-1 and TRBJ1-3; D perhaps matches TRBD1 (6 bases). V lost 2 bases and J lost 4, with 24 bases in between. The CDR3 covers 19 residues. Per germline, CDR1 MGHRA and CDR2 YSYEKL. CDR3 in DNA: TGCGCCAGCAGCCAAAACCCCCTGACAGGCCCTAACCTCGGAAACACCATATATTTT. This gives the protein CASSQNPLTGPNLGNTIYF.

The chain joins TRBV18 to TRBJ2-1; unclear D gene. V dropped 4 bases and J dropped 8 bases, with 15 bases sitting between them. CDR1 KGHSH and CDR2 LQKENI come from the germline V gene. The CDR3 runs to 14 residues. The CDR3 is CASSRSSASDEQFF. CDR3 DNA sequence: TGTGCCAGCTCACGCTCATCCGCTTCAGATGAGCAGTTCTTC. Filled out from reference TRBV18 and TRBJ2-1, the complete variable domain reads NAGVMQNPRHLVRRRGQEARLRCSPMKGHSHVYWYRQLPEEGLKFMVYLQKENIIDESGMPKERFSAEFPKEGPSILRIQQVVRGDSAAYFCASSRSSASDEQFFGPGTRLTVL.

This rearrangement joins TRBV5-6 to TRBJ1-4; the D gene is possibly TRBD1 (5 bases). Trimming took off 7 bases at V and 1 base at J, with 14 bases between the two ends. CDR1 and CDR2 from the germline V gene are SGHDT and YYEEEE. The CDR3 loop spans 15 amino acids. The CDR3 here is CASCKVGQTNEKLFF. As DNA, the CDR3 is TGTGCCAGCTGCAAAGTCGGACAAACTAATGAAAAACTGTTTTTT.

The J gene is TRBJ2-7, the V gene TRBV11-1, with TRBD1 matching 8 bases. This CDR3 is built from 16 residues. The V segment lost 5 bases and the J segment 5 bases; nucleotides outside the gene matches: 14. Germline loops: CDR1 SGHAT, CDR2 FQDESV (reference sequence). CDR3 residues: CASSPHLTGAWDEQYF. The CDR3 bases are TGTGCCAGCAGCCCACACCTGACAGGGGCCTGGGACGAGCAGTACTTC.

The chain uses TRBV7-2 and TRBJ2-1; perhaps TRBD1 as D (6 bases). The CDR3 length is 17 residues. The germline gives CDR1 SGHTA, CDR2 FQGNSA. Trimming cost V 3 bases and J 3 bases, with 18 bases left between them. CDR3 coding DNA: TGTGCCAGCAGCTTGCCCCCGGCAGGGGTGGGCTACAATGAGCAGTTCTTC. This codes for CASSLPPAGVGYNEQFF. Supplemented by reference TRBV7-2 and TRBJ2-1, the full variable domain reads GAGVSQSPSNKVTEKGKDVELRCDPISGHTALYWYRQSLGQGLEFLIYFQGNSAPDKSGLPSDRFSAERTGGSVSTLTIQRTQQEDSAVYLCASSLPPAGVGYNEQFFGPGTRLTVL.

The chain has TRBV3-1 (or the pseudogene TRBV3-2) and TRBJ1-1; tentative D call: TRBD1 (5 bases). The CDR3 is 15 residues long. Looked up from germline, CDR1 is LGHDT and CDR2 is YNNKEL (reference sequence). Trimming left V 8 bases short and J 4 bases short, with 20 bases between. CDR3: CASANGVRVGTEAFF. CDR3 nucleotide sequence: TGTGCCAGCGCCAACGGAGTCAGGGTGGGCACTGAAGCTTTCTTT.

V and J are TRBV5-1 and TRBJ1-1; unclear D gene. Between the trimmed V and J ends, which lost 6 bases and 6 bases, there was a span of 24 bases. Per germline, CDR1 SGHRS and CDR2 YFSETQ. The CDR3 sequence is 16 residues long. The CDR3 DNA reads TGCGCCAGCAATACCCAGGCAGGCCGGATGAGGGCTGAAGCTTTCTTT. Translating it yields CASNTQAGRMRAEAFF.

This clone was detected only a few times. The chain joins TRBV30 to TRBJ1-5; 7 bases are a match to TRBD1. Germline CDR1 and CDR2: GTSNPN and SVGIG (reference sequence). The CDR3 is made up of 20 amino acids. The ends lost 0 bases at V and 0 bases at J; junction bases unmatched: 17. The CDR3 DNA is TGTGCCTGGAGTGTCACACGCGGGACAGCACACGATTATAGCAATCAGCCCCAGCATTTT. Translating it yields CAWSVTRGTAHDYSNQPQHF.

The chain employs TRBV6-6 and TRBJ2-5; D possibly corresponds to TRBD1 (6 bases). Trimming shortened V by 5 bases and J by 5 bases, and 12 bases separated the two germline ends. The CDR3 runs to 13 residues. CDR1 and CDR2 from the germline V gene are MNHNY and SVGAGI (reference sequence). The CDR3 is CASSKTGYETQYF. The CDR3 region has the DNA TGTGCCAGCAGTAAGACAGGTTACGAGACCCAGTACTTC.

This sequence joins TRBV7-9 and TRBJ1-1; D might be TRBD1 (5 bases). V dropped 5 bases and J dropped 4 bases, with 17 bases sitting between them. Germline CDR1 is SEHNR and CDR2 is FQNEAQ (reference sequence). The CDR3 totals 15 residues. The CDR3 here is CASSPRAAGSTEAFF. The CDR3 DNA is TGTGCCAGCAGCCCCAGGGCCGCGGGGAGCACTGAAGCTTTCTTT.